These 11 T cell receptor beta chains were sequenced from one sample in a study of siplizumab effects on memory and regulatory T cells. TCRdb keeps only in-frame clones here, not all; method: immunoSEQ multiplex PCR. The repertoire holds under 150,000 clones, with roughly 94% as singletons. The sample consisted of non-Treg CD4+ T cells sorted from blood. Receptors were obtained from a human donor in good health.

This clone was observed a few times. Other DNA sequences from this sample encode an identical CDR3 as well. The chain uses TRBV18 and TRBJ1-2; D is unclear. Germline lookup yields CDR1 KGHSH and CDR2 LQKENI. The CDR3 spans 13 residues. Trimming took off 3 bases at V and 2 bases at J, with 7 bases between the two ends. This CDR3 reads CASSPDRNYGYTF. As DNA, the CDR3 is TGTGCCAGCTCACCCGATAGAAACTATGGCTACACCTTC.

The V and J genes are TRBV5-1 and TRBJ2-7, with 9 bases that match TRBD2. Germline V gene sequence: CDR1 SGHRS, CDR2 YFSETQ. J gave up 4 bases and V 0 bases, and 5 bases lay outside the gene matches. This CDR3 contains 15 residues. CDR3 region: CASSLGLAALYEQYF. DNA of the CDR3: TGCGCCAGCAGCTTGGGACTAGCGGCGCTTTACGAGCAGTACTTC.

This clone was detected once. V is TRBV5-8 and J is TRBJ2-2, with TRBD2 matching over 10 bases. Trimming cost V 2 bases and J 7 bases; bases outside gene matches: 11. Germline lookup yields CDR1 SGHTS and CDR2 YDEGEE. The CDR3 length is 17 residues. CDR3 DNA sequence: TGTGCCAGCAGCTTCCAGGGGGCTAGCGGGAGTATCGGGGAGCTGTTTTTT. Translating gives CASSFQGASGSIGELFF. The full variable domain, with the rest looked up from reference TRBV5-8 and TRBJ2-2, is EAGVTQSPTHLIKTRGQQATLRCSPISGHTSVYWYQQALGLGLQFLLWYDEGEERNRGNFPPRFSGRQFPNYSSELNVNALELEDSALYLCASSFQGASGSIGELFFGEGSRLTVL.

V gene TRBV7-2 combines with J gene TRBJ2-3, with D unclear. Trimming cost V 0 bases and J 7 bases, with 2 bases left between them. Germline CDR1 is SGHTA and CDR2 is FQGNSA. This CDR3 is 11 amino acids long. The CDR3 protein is CASSLAHTQYF. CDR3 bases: TGTGCCAGCAGCTTAGCACATACGCAGTATTTT.

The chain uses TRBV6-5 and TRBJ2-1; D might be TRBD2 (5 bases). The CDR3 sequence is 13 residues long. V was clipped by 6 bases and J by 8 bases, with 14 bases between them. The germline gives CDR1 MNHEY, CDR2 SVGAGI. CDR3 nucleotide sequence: TGTGCCAGCAGGCGAGTAGCGCCTGATGAGCAGTTCTTC. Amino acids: CASRRVAPDEQFF.

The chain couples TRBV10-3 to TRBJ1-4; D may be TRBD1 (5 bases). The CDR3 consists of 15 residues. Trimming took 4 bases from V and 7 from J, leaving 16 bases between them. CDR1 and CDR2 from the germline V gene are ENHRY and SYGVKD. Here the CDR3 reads CAISATMTGGEKLFF. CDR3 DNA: TGTGCCATCAGTGCTACGATGACGGGGGGTGAAAAACTGTTTTTT.

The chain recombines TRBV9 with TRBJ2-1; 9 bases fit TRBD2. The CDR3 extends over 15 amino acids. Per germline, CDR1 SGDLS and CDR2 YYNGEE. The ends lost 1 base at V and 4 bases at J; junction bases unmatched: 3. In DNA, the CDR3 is TGTGCCAGCAGCGTACTAGCGGGAAAGTACAATGAGCAGTTCTTC. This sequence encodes CASSVLAGKYNEQFF.

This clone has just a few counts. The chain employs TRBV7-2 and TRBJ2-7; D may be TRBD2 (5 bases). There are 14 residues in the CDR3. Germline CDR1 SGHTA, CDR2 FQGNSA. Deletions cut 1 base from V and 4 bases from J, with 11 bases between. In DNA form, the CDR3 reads TGTGCCAGCAGCTTAGATAGGCAGCGGTACGAGCAGTACTTC. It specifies CASSLDRQRYEQYF.

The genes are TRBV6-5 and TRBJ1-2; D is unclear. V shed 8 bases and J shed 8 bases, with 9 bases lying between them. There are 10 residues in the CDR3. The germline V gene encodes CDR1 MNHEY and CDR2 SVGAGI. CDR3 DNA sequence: TGTGCCAGCTCCTACAAAGGCTACACCTTC. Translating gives CASSYKGYTF.

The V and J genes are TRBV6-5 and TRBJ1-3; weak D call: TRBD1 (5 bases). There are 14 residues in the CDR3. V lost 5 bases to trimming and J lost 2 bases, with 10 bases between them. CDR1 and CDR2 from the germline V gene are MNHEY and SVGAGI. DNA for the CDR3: TGTGCCAGCAGTATGACAGACACTGGAAACACCATATATTTT. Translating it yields CASSMTDTGNTIYF.

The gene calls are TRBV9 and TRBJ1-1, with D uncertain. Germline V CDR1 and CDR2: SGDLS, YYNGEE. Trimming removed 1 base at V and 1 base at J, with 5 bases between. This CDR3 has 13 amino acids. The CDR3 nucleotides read TGTGCCAGCAGCGTACTAGAGAACACTGAAGCTTTCTTT. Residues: CASSVLENTEAFF.